This T cell receptor beta chain emerged from a study of T cell responses to AZD1222 COVID-19 vaccine. Study findings and constraints: An increase in Spike-specific TCR breadth and depth was observed after two AZD1222 doses. Clonal diversity may have been underestimated, and the donors were mostly white British, with more females than males. Spike-wide vaccine-associated CD4 TCRs dominated at 160-218 and 743-854.

As concerns this clone: Its antigen is still unknown.

The CDR3 length is 14 residues. Germline V gene lookup returns CDR1 MNHEY and CDR2 SVGAGI. V lost 8 bases to trimming and J lost 2 bases, with 16 bases between them. TCRdb keeps only in-frame clones here, not all; method: immunoSEQ multiplex PCR. The table lists approximately 75,000 clones, around 86% of them singletons. The chain carries TRBV6-5 and TRBJ2-7, with D maybe TRBD2 (7 bases). The source was peripheral blood, collected 28 days after the second AZD1222 dose. The receptor was isolated from an adult who received the AZD1222 COVID-19 vaccine. This CDR3 is CASRRGGIPYEQYF. The CDR3 nucleotides are TGTGCCAGCCGGAGGGGGGGAATCCCCTACGAGCAGTACTTC.